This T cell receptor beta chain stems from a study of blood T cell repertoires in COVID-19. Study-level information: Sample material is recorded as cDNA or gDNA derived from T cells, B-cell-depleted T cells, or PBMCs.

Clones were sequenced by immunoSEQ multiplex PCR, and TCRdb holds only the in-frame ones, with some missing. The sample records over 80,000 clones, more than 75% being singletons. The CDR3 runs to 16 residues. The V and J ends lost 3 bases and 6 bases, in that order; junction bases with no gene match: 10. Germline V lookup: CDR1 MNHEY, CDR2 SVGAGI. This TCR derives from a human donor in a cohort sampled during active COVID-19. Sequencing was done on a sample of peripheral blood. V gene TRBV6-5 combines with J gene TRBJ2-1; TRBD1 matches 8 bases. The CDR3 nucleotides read TGTGCCAGCAGTTATAGGGGACAGGCGAGGGGCAATGAGCAGTTCTTC. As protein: CASSYRGQARGNEQFF.